These 28 T cell receptor beta chains were all obtained from the same sample, sequenced in a study of CD8+CD57+ T cells in acquired aplastic anemia. Genomic DNA provided the template from which TCR beta VDJ and CDR3 profiles were obtained. TCRdb ran MiXCR on the reads and lists one entry per CDR3 protein. The data show more than 45,000 distinct CDR3 sequences, approximately 50% seen once. Patients selected for sequencing had displayed CD8+CD57+ cell expansion by flow cytometry. Specimen: sorted CD4+, CD8+, or CD8+CD57+ T cells (not recorded which) from PBMCs. These receptor sequences come from a human donor with aplastic anemia.

V is TRBV25-1 and J is TRBJ1-2; TRBD1 is a possible D gene (5 bases). Per the germline V gene, CDR1 is MGHDK and CDR2 is SYGVNS. CDR3 length equals 14 residues. V dropped 3 bases and J dropped 3 bases, with 11 bases sitting between them. The chain's CDR3 is CASSEDRGHYGYTF. For the CDR3, the DNA is TGTGCCAGCAGTGAGGATAGGGGTCACTATGGCTACACCTTC.

This chain connects TRBV19 to TRBJ1-3; no firm D call. The CDR3 runs 15 residues. The V end was cut by 3 bases, the J end by 0 bases, with 9 bases between. Germline CDR1 is LNHDA and CDR2 is SQIVND (reference sequence). In DNA form, the CDR3 reads TGTGCCAGTAGTATTGCAGTTCACTCTGGAAACACCATATATTTT. This encodes CASSIAVHSGNTIYF.

This clonotype has ten or more counts. The rearrangement uses TRBV6-1 and TRBJ1-2; D is unclear. The CDR3 is 16 amino acids. Trimming left V 5 bases short and J 3 bases short, with 19 bases between. The germline V gene encodes CDR1 MNHNS and CDR2 SASEGT. In DNA form, the CDR3 reads TGTGCCAGCAGTCTCTCCCCACCCACCGCGGACTATGGCTACACCTTC. Translation gives CASSLSPPTADYGYTF.

This chain links TRBV5-5 with TRBJ1-6; a weak D match, TRBD1 (5 bases). The CDR3 has 13 amino acids. V dropped 4 bases and J dropped 14 bases, with 16 bases sitting between them. Germline V gene sequence: CDR1 SGHKS, CDR2 YYEKEE (reference sequence). This chain's CDR3 is CASSQDGARALHF. Written as DNA, the CDR3 is TGTGCCAGCAGCCAAGACGGGGCTAGGGCCCTCCACTTT.

This clonotype was seen repeatedly, ten times or more. V gene TRBV9 combines with J gene TRBJ1-3; no firm D call. The V and J ends lost 5 bases and 0 bases respectively, with 15 bases between them. CDR3 length equals 16 residues. CDR1 and CDR2 (germline): SGDLS, YYNGEE. CDR3 sequence: CASSIDSIVSGNTIYF. The DNA for the CDR3 is TGTGCCAGCAGTATAGACTCCATCGTCTCTGGAAACACCATATATTTT.

This clonotype came up many times. This chain joins TRBV12-3 or TRBV12-4 and TRBJ2-7; 10 nucleotides match TRBD2. V shed 5 bases and J 5 bases; nucleotides not matched to a gene: 6. The CDR3 sequence is 14 residues long. CDR3 protein: CASSPLAGFNEQYV. CDR3 DNA sequence: TGTGCCAGCAGTCCACTAGCGGGGTTCAACGAGCAGTACGTC.

The gene calls are TRBV7-2 and TRBJ2-6; D call uncertain. Germline V gene data show CDR1 as SGHTA and CDR2 as FQGNSA. Trimming removed 5 bases at V and 0 bases at J, with 8 bases between. This CDR3 region has 15 residues. CDR3 in amino acids: CASSPAVSGANVLTF. The CDR3 bases are TGTGCCAGCAGCCCCGCCGTCTCTGGGGCCAACGTCCTGACTTTC.

The V and J genes are TRBV2 and TRBJ1-6; D unclear. Germline CDR1 reads SNHLY; CDR2 reads FYNNEI. V was clipped by 3 bases and J by 11 bases, with 14 bases between them. The CDR3 is made up of 14 amino acids. In DNA form, the CDR3 reads TGTGCCAGCAGTGAGGGGAGCAACGGGGCACCCCTCCACTTT. It translates to CASSEGSNGAPLHF.

This clonotype was counted between two and nine times. The gene calls are TRBV15 and TRBJ1-2; 7 nucleotides line up with TRBD1. The germline V gene has CDR1 LNHNV and CDR2 YYDKDF (reference sequence). The ends lost 0 bases at V and 3 bases at J; junction bases unmatched: 4. CDR3 size: 15 residues. The CDR3 nucleotides are TGTGCCACCAGCAGAGATCGACAGGGCCACTATGGCTACACCTTC. Translation gives CATSRDRQGHYGYTF. The whole variable domain, filled in from reference TRBV15 and TRBJ1-2, reads DAMVIQNPRYQVTQFGKPVTLSCSQTLNHNVMYWYQQKSSQAPKLLFHYYDKDFNNEADTPDNFQSRRPNTSFCFLDIRSPGLGDTAMYLCATSRDRQGHYGYTFGSGTRLTVV.

This chain links TRBV7-7 with TRBJ2-3, with a possible D match to TRBD2 (6 bases). CDR1 SSHAT and CDR2 FNYEAQ come from the germline V gene (reference sequence). The CDR3 consists of 15 residues. Trimming removed 5 bases from V and 0 bases from J, with 12 bases in between. Written as DNA, the CDR3 is TGTGCCAGCAGCAGAGGGGAGGCTAGCACAGATACGCAGTATTTT. Translation gives CASSRGEASTDTQYF.

This CDR3 reads CASSVRPGESTDTQYF. The DNA of the CDR3 is TGTGCCAGCAGCGTAAGGCCGGGGGAGAGCACAGATACGCAGTATTTT. The V call is TRBV9, the J call TRBJ2-3, with D perhaps TRBD2 (6 bases). The V and J ends lost 1 base and 0 bases respectively, with 12 bases between them. CDR3 length: 16 amino acids. Germline V gene lookup returns CDR1 SGDLS and CDR2 YYNGEE.

To note about this clonotype: A junction boundary mismatches the germline segment, possibly from a read error. The chain recombines TRBV7-8 with TRBJ2-7; TRBD2 matches 7 bases. The germline gives CDR1 SGHVS, CDR2 FQNEAQ. This CDR3 spans 13 amino acids. The CDR3: CASSEPNGREQYF. For the CDR3, the DNA is TGCGCCAGCAGTGAACCCAACGGGAGGGAGCAGTACTTC.

This clonotype has a single count. V usage is TRBV9 and J usage is TRBJ1-3; possibly TRBD1 for D (5 bases). CDR3 length equals 14 residues. The V gene lost 4 bases and the J gene lost 10 bases, with 18 bases spanning the gap. The germline V gene encodes CDR1 SGDLS and CDR2 YYNGEE. CDR3 sequence: CASSLASSGTTIYF. The CDR3 nucleotides are TGTGCCAGCAGCTTAGCCTCATCGGGGACGACCATATATTTT.

Judged by abundance, this clonotype is medium-sized. The rearrangement joins TRBV7-9 to TRBJ1-2; D remains ambiguous. Trimming stripped 5 bases from V and 4 bases from J, with 8 bases between. CDR3 length: 12 amino acids. CDR1 is SEHNR, CDR2 FQNEAQ, per germline (reference sequence). CDR3 loop: CASSPPGYGYTF. The CDR3 DNA reads TGTGCCAGCAGCCCCCCTGGCTATGGCTACACCTTC.

The chain uses TRBV29-1 and TRBJ1-2, with D unresolved. The CDR3 extends over 9 amino acids. Trimming removed 6 bases from V and 6 bases from J, with 5 bases in between. In germline, CDR1 is SQVTM, CDR2 ANQGSEA. CDR3 sequence (DNA): TGCAGCGTCCCAGATGGCTACACCTTC. This encodes CSVPDGYTF.

The rearrangement uses TRBV10-3 and TRBJ1-2; 7 bases are shared with TRBD1. The V segment lost 2 bases and the J segment 4 bases; nucleotides outside the gene matches: 4. This CDR3 comprises 14 residues. The germline CDR1 and CDR2 sequences are ENHRY and SYGVKD. The CDR3 DNA reads as TGTGCCATCAGTGAGGGACAGGCGATCTATGGCTACACCTTC. Amino acid sequence: CAISEGQAIYGYTF.

In this sample, this clonotype turned up many times. This rearrangement joins TRBV11-1 to TRBJ1-3; TRBD1 might be the D (5 bases). Trimming removed 4 bases at V and 0 bases at J, with 28 bases between. Germline V lookup: CDR1 SGHAT, CDR2 FQDESV (reference sequence). The CDR3 consists of 21 residues. CDR3 residues: CASSSAGRDHLTPSSGNTIYF. CDR3 in DNA: TGTGCCAGCAGCTCCGCCGGCAGGGACCATCTTACTCCCAGCTCTGGAAACACCATATATTTT.

This clonotype was observed at least ten times. This chain joins TRBV5-5 and TRBJ2-7; D possibly corresponds to TRBD2 (5 bases). The CDR3 consists of 15 residues. CDR1 is SGHKS, CDR2 YYEKEE, per germline (reference sequence). V lost 0 bases and J lost 4, with 14 bases in between. The CDR3 here is CASSLDGVPPYEQYV. The CDR3 DNA reads as TGTGCCAGCAGCTTGGACGGGGTCCCACCGTACGAGCAGTACGTC.

V and J are TRBV29-1 and TRBJ2-5, with no clear D. Germline V lookup: CDR1 SQVTM, CDR2 ANQGSEA. Trimming cost V 4 bases and J 4 bases, with 16 bases left between them. This CDR3 has 14 residues. CDR3 in DNA: TGCAGCGTTGTACACCACCGGCAGATAGAGACCCAGTACTTC. This encodes CSVVHHRQIETQYF.

The table lists this clonotype with many counts. The rearrangement joins TRBV11-1 to TRBJ1-3; 7 nucleotides agree with TRBD1. Trimming at V came to 5 bases and at J to 4 bases, leaving 14 bases not matched to a gene. The CDR3 runs 17 residues. Germline V gene lookup returns CDR1 SGHAT and CDR2 FQDESV (reference sequence). The CDR3 loop reads CASSLTGTVQAGNTIYF. The CDR3 DNA reads TGTGCCAGCAGCCTCACTGGGACAGTGCAAGCAGGAAACACCATATATTTT.

This clonotype was counted at least ten times. This chain links TRBV27 with TRBJ2-7, with 8 positions matching TRBD2. Germline V gene data show CDR1 as MNHEY and CDR2 as SMNVEV (reference sequence). J gave up 2 bases and V 5 bases, and 11 bases lay outside the gene matches. CDR3 length equals 16 residues. The CDR3 loop is CASSKATGTRPYEQYF. The CDR3 nucleotides read TGTGCCAGCAGTAAAGCCACCGGGACTAGACCCTACGAGCAGTACTTC.

Notes on this clonotype: Its ends do not fully match the called genes, so a read error is possible. The chain combines TRBV10-3 with TRBJ1-2; D is undetermined. The V gene's germline CDR1 is ENHRY and CDR2 SYGVKD. This CDR3 is built from 12 residues. CDR3 loop: CASSKTNYGYTF. The CDR3 DNA is TGTGCCAGCAGTAAGACAAATTATGGCTACACCTTC.

This clonotype was counted at least ten times. The chain uses TRBV5-8 and TRBJ1-2; D uncertain. V dropped 7 bases and J dropped 8 bases, with 12 bases sitting between them. CDR1 is SGHTS and CDR2 is YDEGEE in the germline V gene. The CDR3 totals 11 residues. The CDR3 coding sequence is TGTGCCAGCGCACCTGACGAAGGCTACACCTTC. This translates into CASAPDEGYTF.

This clonotype was found a few times. This CDR3 fails to terminate in the conserved phenylalanine or tryptophan, so it likely reflects a read error. The V and J genes are TRBV4-2 and TRBJ2-6, with D tentatively TRBD2 (6 bases). This CDR3 contains 15 residues. Germline V gene sequence: CDR1 LGHNA, CDR2 YNFKEQ. Trimming stripped 8 bases from V and 4 bases from J, with 15 bases between. The CDR3 nucleotides read TGTGCCAGCCCTAGAGGGGAGGCGGGGGCCAACGTCCTGACTCTC. This encodes CASPRGEAGANVLTL.

This rearrangement joins TRBV14 to TRBJ2-5, with D perhaps matching TRBD2 (5 bases). The V and J ends lost 0 bases and 8 bases respectively, with 10 bases between them. This CDR3 is 13 amino acids long. Looked up from germline, CDR1 is SGHDN and CDR2 is FVKESK. The CDR3 coding sequence is TGTGCCAGCAGCCAAGATATGGGAGCAACCCAGTACTTC. Amino acids: CASSQDMGATQYF.

This clonotype is medium-sized by share. The chain employs TRBV10-3 and TRBJ2-7; 9 positions match TRBD1. The length of the CDR3 is 15 residues. Germline values: CDR1 ENHRY, CDR2 SYGVKD. The J segment lost 4 bases and the V segment lost 5 bases, leaving 9 bases of the junction unmatched. The CDR3 DNA reads TGTGCCATCAGTAACCCGGGACAGGGCTCGTACGAGCAGTACTTC. Protein product: CAISNPGQGSYEQYF.

This rearrangement joins TRBV7-8 to TRBJ2-5, with D possibly being TRBD2 (5 bases). The CDR3 has 14 residues. From germline, CDR1 is SGHVS and CDR2 FQNEAQ. V was shortened by 5 bases and J by 4 bases, with 14 bases between the two germline ends. CDR3 in DNA: TGTGCCAGCAGCCCACTTTCGAGGGTAGAGACCCAGTACTTC. Its protein is CASSPLSRVETQYF.

This clonotype was picked up many times. J is TRBJ1-1 and V is TRBV5-6; D remains unclear. Germline lookup yields CDR1 SGHDT and CDR2 YYEEEE. V gave up 3 bases and J gave up 0 bases, with 6 bases separating them. This CDR3 region has 13 residues. Written as DNA, the CDR3 is TGTGCCAGCAGCTCAACAATGAACACTGAAGCTTTCTTT. This translates into CASSSTMNTEAFF.